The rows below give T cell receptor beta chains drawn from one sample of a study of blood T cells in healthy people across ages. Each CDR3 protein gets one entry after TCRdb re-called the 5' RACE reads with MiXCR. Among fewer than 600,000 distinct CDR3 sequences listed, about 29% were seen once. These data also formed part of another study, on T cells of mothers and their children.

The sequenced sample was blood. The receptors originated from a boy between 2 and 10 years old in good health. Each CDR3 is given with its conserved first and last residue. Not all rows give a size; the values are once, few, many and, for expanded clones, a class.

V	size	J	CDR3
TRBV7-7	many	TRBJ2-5	CASSVTSGIETQYF
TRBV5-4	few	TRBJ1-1	CASGSLWGRTNTEAFF
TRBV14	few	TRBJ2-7	CANPHEQYF
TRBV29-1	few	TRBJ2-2	CSVRTQGSNTGELFF
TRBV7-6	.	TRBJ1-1	CASSQTVTTEAFF
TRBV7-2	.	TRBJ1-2	CATAGSGTGNYGYTF
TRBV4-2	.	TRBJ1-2	CASGARRGDYGYTF
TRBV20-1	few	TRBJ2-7	CSATPRGDFYEQYF
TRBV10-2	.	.	CATSMTDQETQYF
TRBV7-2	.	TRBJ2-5	CASSLGFTPQETQYF
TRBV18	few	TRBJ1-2	CASSLDRQGNYGYTF
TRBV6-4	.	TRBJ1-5	CASSDRGRVWGNQPQHF
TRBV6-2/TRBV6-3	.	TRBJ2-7	CAGSRDRGTLQYF
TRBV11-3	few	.	CASSLDRGREQYF
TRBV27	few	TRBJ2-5	CASSLKTTSLFQETQYF
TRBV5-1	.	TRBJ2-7	CASSLGQQRSSYEQYF
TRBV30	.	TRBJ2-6	CAWSEGGSGANVLTF
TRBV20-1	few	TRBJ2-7	CSARDSGPGSAPYEQYF
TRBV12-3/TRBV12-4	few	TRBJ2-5	CATTLTGGWETQYF
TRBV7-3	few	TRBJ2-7	CASSLTYLQDYEQYF
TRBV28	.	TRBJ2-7	CASSLLSGQGGPEQYF
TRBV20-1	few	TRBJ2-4	CSAREGTSGELAKNIQYF
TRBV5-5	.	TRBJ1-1	CASSLSAMNTEAFF
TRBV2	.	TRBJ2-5	CASKDNLGETQYF
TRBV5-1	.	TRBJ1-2	CASSSGTGKIYGYTF
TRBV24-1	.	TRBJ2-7	CATRGEGAYEQYF
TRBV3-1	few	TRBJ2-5	CASSQGLEETQYF
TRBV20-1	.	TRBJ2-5	CSARDRRLAVEETQYF
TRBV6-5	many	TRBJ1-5	CATGDSQNQPQHF
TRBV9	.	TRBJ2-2	CASSVGGRGDRSTGELFF
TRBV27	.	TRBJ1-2	CASRTGGSGYTF
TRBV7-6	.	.	CASSPRTDNEQFF
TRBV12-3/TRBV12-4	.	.	CASSLRGQGRYEQYF
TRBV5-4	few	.	CASSLDRDNEQFF
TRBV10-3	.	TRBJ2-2	CAISRTSEDTGELFF
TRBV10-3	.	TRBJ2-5	CAISAGWEQYF
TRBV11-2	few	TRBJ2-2	CASSRSGTSENTGELFF
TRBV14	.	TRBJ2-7	CASSHGRSKYF
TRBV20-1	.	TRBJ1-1	CSARDHQRAEAFF
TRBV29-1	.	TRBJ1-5	CSVISQEYSNQPQHF
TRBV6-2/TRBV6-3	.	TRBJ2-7	CASSYSPTFSEQYF
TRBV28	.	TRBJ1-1	CASSSGGHNTEAFF
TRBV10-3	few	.	CAIGAGAEETQYF
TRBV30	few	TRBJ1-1	CACSDRGIGNTEAFF
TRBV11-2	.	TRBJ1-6	CASSLEGTVLGSPLHF
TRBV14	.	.	CASSQATYYEQYF
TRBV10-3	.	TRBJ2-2	CAISTGDRELFF
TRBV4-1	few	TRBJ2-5	CASSQDPGRQETQYF
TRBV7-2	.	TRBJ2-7	CASSSPFERESGYEQYF
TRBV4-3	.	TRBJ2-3	CASSQEWQGGDTQYF
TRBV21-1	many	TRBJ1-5	CASSKVYHQTDTHSNQPQHF
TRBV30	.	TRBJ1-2	CAWSVPDRGRHYGYTF
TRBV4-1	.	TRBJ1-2	CASSQVLTGQKFGYTF
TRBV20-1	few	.	CSARAPQGTYEQYF
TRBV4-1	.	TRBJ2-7	CASSQGTGASYEQYF